The clone carrying this T cell receptor (beta chain) was observed at least ten times. Its antigen remains unknown. The V gene lost 4 bases and the J gene lost 2 bases, with 18 bases spanning the gap. The CDR3 has 16 residues. Unique molecular identifiers tagged the TCRbeta library. One entry per CDR3 protein, called by TCRdb with MiXCR from the PCR reads. The profile shows roughly 250,000 distinct CDR3 sequences, 6.5% to 9% of them singletons. This entry belongs to a study of T-cell reconstitution after alpha-beta-depleted transplantation in children. Study results and caveats: Several hundred graft clones that had expanded were reportedly the source of alpha-beta T cells about two months after transplant. Some patients' high day-60 TCRbeta diversity was traced to surviving recipient T cells and thymic progenitors.

The TCR comes from a male patient younger than 18 who had a stem cell transplant for acute lymphoblastic leukemia, so the T cells may come from the graft donor. The chain uses TRBV12-3 or TRBV12-4 and TRBJ2-7, with TRBD2 as a possible D gene (7 bases). The sequencing here drew on PBMCs, mostly from graft donor cells, taken 180 days after TCRalphabeta/CD19-depleted stem cell transplant. CDR3 nucleotides: TGTGCCAGCAGTTCCTCGGGGCGGGGGCCACCCTACGAGCAGTACTTC. It yields the protein CASSSSGRGPPYEQYF.